This T cell receptor beta chain was obtained from a study of regulatory T cells in long-lasting Graves disease. The time point was: persistent/refractory GD, antithyroid drugs over 5 years with positive TRAb. From PBMCs, RNA was extracted and then used to make the TCR library. This clonotype was detected a few times. Libraries of TCR beta came from iRepertoire HTBI primers plus Arm-PCR of CDR3 regions. Via MiXCR, TCRdb re-called the multiplex PCR reads, giving one row per CDR3 protein. The sample holds 400,000 to 500,000 distinct CDR3 sequences; 20% to 25% are singletons and the top ten take about 12%. The source was peripheral blood mononuclear cells (PBMCs), collected when the disease was refractory, from a patient treated with antithyroid drugs. This sequence originates from a female donor with Graves disease.

The CDR3 sequence is CASSLQGARAYEQYF. The CDR3 DNA sequence: TGTGCCAGCAGTTTACAGGGGGCGAGGGCCTACGAGCAGTACTTC. V and J are TRBV27 and TRBJ2-7; 8 nucleotides agree with TRBD1. J lost 2 bases, V lost 2 bases, and 5 bases had no gene match. The CDR3 extends over 15 amino acids. Per germline, CDR1 MNHEY and CDR2 SMNVEV (reference sequence).